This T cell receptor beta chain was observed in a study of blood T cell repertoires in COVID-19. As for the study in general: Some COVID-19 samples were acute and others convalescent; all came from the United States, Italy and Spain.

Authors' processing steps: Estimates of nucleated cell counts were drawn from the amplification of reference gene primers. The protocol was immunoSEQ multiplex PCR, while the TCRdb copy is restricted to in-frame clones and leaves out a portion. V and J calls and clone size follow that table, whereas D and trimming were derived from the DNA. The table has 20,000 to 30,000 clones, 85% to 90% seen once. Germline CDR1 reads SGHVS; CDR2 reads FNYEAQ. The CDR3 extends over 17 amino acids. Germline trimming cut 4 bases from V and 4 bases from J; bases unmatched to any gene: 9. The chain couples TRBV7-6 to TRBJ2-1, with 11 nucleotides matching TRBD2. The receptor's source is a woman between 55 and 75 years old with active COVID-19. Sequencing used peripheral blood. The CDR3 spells CASSSFSGTSGYNEQFF. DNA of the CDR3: TGTGCCAGCAGCTCCTTTTCCGGGACTAGCGGATACAATGAGCAGTTCTTC.